The 21 T cell receptor beta chains in this list originate from one sample, sequenced in a study of cytomegalovirus exposure and HLA in healthy donors (TCRdb year 2017). Libraries were made using the immunoSEQ multiplex PCR assay. For the multiplex PCR, a mixture combining 60 forward primers for TCR Vbeta segments and 13 reverse primers for TCR Jbeta segments was used. The table was pulled from immuneACCESS by TCRdb, which kept in-frame rearrangements only. Such tables lose some clones; where checked, under half of the loss comes from unresolved V genes, and the rest has no known cause. This sample holds 140,000 to 150,000 clones; 77% were observed only once. About 4% of the sample belongs to the ten largest clones. Sequenced input: PBMCs. All receptors derive from a male donor in good health and CMV-seronegative.

This rearrangement joins TRBV10-1 to TRBJ2-2, with D perhaps matching TRBD2 (6 bases). This CDR3 has 15 amino acids. Germline V gene lookup returns CDR1 WNHNN and CDR2 SYGVQD (reference sequence). Trimming left V 5 bases short and J 3 bases short, with 13 bases between. The CDR3 coding sequence is TGCGCCAGCAGTACCGGGACGGGGGACACCGGGGAGCTGTTTTTT. Its translation: CASSTGTGDTGELFF.

In this sample, this clone turned up a few times. J is TRBJ2-5 and V is TRBV6-4; no firm D call. The CDR3 is 13 amino acids. V was shortened by 5 bases and J by 1 base, with 8 bases between the two germline ends. CDR1 MRHNA and CDR2 SNTAGT come from the germline V gene. CDR3 loop: CASSLSLQETQYF. CDR3 sequence (DNA): TGTGCCAGCAGTCTTAGCCTCCAAGAGACCCAGTACTTC.

V is TRBV9 and J is TRBJ1-6; possibly TRBD1 for D (6 bases). Per the germline V gene, CDR1 is SGDLS and CDR2 is YYNGEE. V lost 3 bases, J lost 8 bases, and 15 bases lay in between. The CDR3 spans 15 residues. CDR3 amino acids: CASSATGDMDSPLHF. The CDR3 coding sequence is TGTGCCAGCAGCGCAACCGGGGACATGGATTCACCCCTCCACTTT.

This rearrangement joins TRBV7-9 to TRBJ1-1, with D unresolved. The germline V gene has CDR1 SEHNR and CDR2 FQNEAQ (reference sequence). Trimming shortened V by 4 bases and J by 5 bases, and 20 bases separated the two germline ends. This CDR3 comprises 16 residues. CDR3 bases: TGTGCCAGCAGCTCCTACTCGACCGCTTCGGGAACTGAAGCTTTCTTT. Protein sequence: CASSSYSTASGTEAFF.

The chain recombines TRBV18 with TRBJ1-3; the D gene is possibly TRBD1 (5 bases). The CDR3 has 16 amino acids. Germline V gives CDR1 KGHSH, CDR2 LQKENI. Trimming shortened V by 6 bases and J by 0 bases, and 15 bases separated the two germline ends. CDR3 DNA sequence: TGTGCCAGCTCCCAGGGAACAGGCCGCTCTGGAAACACCATATATTTT. Translation gives CASSQGTGRSGNTIYF. Looking up the rest from reference TRBV18 and TRBJ1-3 gives the full variable domain: NAGVMQNPRHLVRRRGQEARLRCSPMKGHSHVYWYRQLPEEGLKFMVYLQKENIIDESGMPKERFSAEFPKEGPSILRIQQVVRGDSAAYFCASSQGTGRSGNTIYFGEGSWLTVV.

This clone was seen once. The genes are TRBV6-4 and TRBJ2-1, with 10 bases identical to TRBD2. The V gene's germline CDR1 is MRHNA and CDR2 SNTAGT. The CDR3 totals 14 residues. V lost 2 bases to trimming and J lost 9 bases; unmatched junction nucleotides: 4. Here the CDR3 reads CASSDEREGREQFF. CDR3 in DNA: TGTGCCAGCAGTGACGAGCGGGAGGGCCGTGAGCAGTTCTTC.

This chain joins TRBV7-3 and TRBJ2-7, with D hard to call. CDR3 length equals 13 residues. The germline V and J ends were trimmed by 4 bases and 2 bases, with 9 bases remaining between them. Per the germline V gene, CDR1 is SGHTA and CDR2 is FQGTGA. CDR3 coding DNA: TGTGCCAGCAGCTCGTGGCCCCCCTACGAGCAGTACTTC. Translating gives CASSSWPPYEQYF. Complete variable domain (other parts from reference TRBV7-3 and TRBJ2-7): GAGVSQTPSNKVTEKGKYVELRCDPISGHTALYWYRQSLGQGPEFLIYFQGTGAADDSGLPNDRFFAVRPEGSVSTLKIQRTERGDSAVYLCASSSWPPYEQYFGPGTRLTVT.

Only a few counts were recorded for this clone. V is TRBV7-9 and J is TRBJ1-1; D might be TRBD1 (6 bases). Deletions cut 5 bases from V and 1 base from J, with 14 bases between. Germline V gene data show CDR1 as SEHNR and CDR2 as FQNEAQ (reference sequence). The CDR3 length is 15 residues. Here the CDR3 DNA reads TGTGCCAGCAGCCCCCACTCGACAGGGAACACTGAAGCTTTCTTT. It yields the protein CASSPHSTGNTEAFF.

This clone was seen only once. The J gene is TRBJ2-1, the V gene TRBV9; the D is unclear. Germline-derived CDR1 and CDR2 are SGDLS and YYNGEE. Trimming left V 4 bases short and J 2 bases short, with 13 bases between. The CDR3 extends over 15 amino acids. CDR3 DNA: TGTGCCAGCAGCCCCGGTGATTTAACCTACAATGAGCAGTTCTTC. Protein product: CASSPGDLTYNEQFF.

The CDR3 here is CASSPGQASRGNEQFF. CDR3 coding DNA: TGTGCCAGCTCACCAGGGCAGGCCTCTCGGGGGAATGAGCAGTTCTTC. This chain connects TRBV18 to TRBJ2-1; the D gene is possibly TRBD2 (6 bases). Looked up from germline, CDR1 is KGHSH and CDR2 is LQKENI. CDR3 length equals 16 residues. Trimming stripped 2 bases from V and 7 bases from J, with 18 bases between. Full variable domain (missing parts from reference TRBV18 and TRBJ2-1): NAGVMQNPRHLVRRRGQEARLRCSPMKGHSHVYWYRQLPEEGLKFMVYLQKENIIDESGMPKERFSAEFPKEGPSILRIQQVVRGDSAAYFCASSPGQASRGNEQFFGPGTRLTVL.

The V and J genes are TRBV5-1 and TRBJ2-5; 9 nucleotides align to TRBD1. This CDR3 is built from 13 residues. The V gene's germline CDR1 is SGHRS and CDR2 YFSETQ. V lost 5 bases, J lost 3 bases, and 2 bases stayed unmatched. The CDR3 DNA is TGCGCCAGCAGTCGGACAGGGGAAGAGACCCAGTACTTC. Translating gives CASSRTGEETQYF.

The rearrangement links TRBV19 to TRBJ2-3; 8 bases are a match to TRBD2. J lost 3 bases, V lost 6 bases, and 5 bases had no gene match. Germline V gene lookup returns CDR1 LNHDA and CDR2 SQIVND (reference sequence). This CDR3 spans 14 amino acids. CDR3 sequence reads: CASSRGGMTDTQYF. The CDR3 DNA reads as TGTGCCAGTAGCCGGGGGGGGATGACAGATACGCAGTATTTT.

The chain links TRBV5-1 to TRBJ2-7, with D possibly TRBD2 on 7 matching bases. V was shortened by 5 bases and J by 6 bases, with 18 bases between the two germline ends. The CDR3 loop spans 14 amino acids. The germline V gene has CDR1 SGHRS and CDR2 YFSETQ. The CDR3 DNA is TGCGCCAGCAGTTCGGGGGGCTTCCCTACCGAGCAGTACTTC. Translation gives CASSSGGFPTEQYF.

This rearrangement joins TRBV9 to TRBJ2-7, with 8 bases that match TRBD2. This CDR3 spans 14 amino acids. Germline values: CDR1 SGDLS, CDR2 YYNGEE. V was clipped by 6 bases and J by 6 bases; unmatched bases: 11. The CDR3: CASNRGLASSEQYF. In nucleotides, the CDR3 is TGTGCCAGCAACCGCGGACTAGCAAGTTCCGAGCAGTACTTC.

The chain combines TRBV6-1 with TRBJ1-5; 9 bases are shared with TRBD1. With V trimmed by 7 bases and J by 4 bases, 8 bases remained unmatched. This CDR3 region has 15 residues. In germline, CDR1 is MNHNS, CDR2 SASEGT. The CDR3 region has the DNA TGTGCCAGCAATTGGGACAGGGCCACGAATCAGCCCCAGCATTTT. Translating it yields CASNWDRATNQPQHF.

This sequence joins TRBV19 and TRBJ2-3; possible D gene TRBD2, 6 bases. Germline assignment: CDR1 LNHDA and CDR2 SQIVND (reference sequence). Trimming took off 7 bases at V and 2 bases at J, with 16 bases between the two ends. This CDR3 spans 15 amino acids. The CDR3 bases are TGTGCCAGTATGAGAGCCGGGGGAGCCACAGATACGCAGTATTTT. Protein product: CASMRAGGATDTQYF.

The chain is built from TRBV18 and TRBJ2-1, with 10 bases identical to TRBD1. Germline V lookup: CDR1 KGHSH, CDR2 LQKENI. Trimming cost V 3 bases and J 3 bases; bases outside gene matches: 5. CDR3 length: 16 amino acids. The CDR3 region has the DNA TGTGCCAGCTCACCCTCCGGGACAGGGGTCTACAATGAGCAGTTCTTC. Its translation: CASSPSGTGVYNEQFF. Based on the CDR3 plus reference TRBV18 and TRBJ2-1, the full variable domain is NAGVMQNPRHLVRRRGQEARLRCSPMKGHSHVYWYRQLPEEGLKFMVYLQKENIIDESGMPKERFSAEFPKEGPSILRIQQVVRGDSAAYFCASSPSGTGVYNEQFFGPGTRLTVL.

The gene calls are TRBV9 and TRBJ2-3, with D perhaps TRBD2 (6 bases). CDR3 length: 14 residues. Deletions cut 3 bases from V and 6 bases from J, with 14 bases between. Germline assignment: CDR1 SGDLS and CDR2 YYNGEE. DNA for the CDR3: TGTGCCAGCAGCGCCCCCCCTACTAGCGATACGCAGTATTTT. Its translation: CASSAPPTSDTQYF.

This chain joins TRBV5-6 and TRBJ2-5, with D tentatively TRBD2 (5 bases). Germline V gene lookup returns CDR1 SGHDT and CDR2 YYEEEE. The CDR3 runs 14 residues. Trimming took 2 bases from V and 2 from J, leaving 10 bases between them. The CDR3 is CASSFRTGQETQYF. The CDR3 DNA reads as TGTGCCAGCAGCTTCAGGACGGGACAAGAGACCCAGTACTTC.

The table lists this clone with a count of one. Here the CDR3 DNA reads TGTGCCAGCAGTTACTCAGTCCTCCGGGGGGATACGCAGTATTTT. Translation gives CASSYSVLRGDTQYF. V is TRBV6-6 and J is TRBJ2-3, with D possibly TRBD2 on 6 matching bases. Germline assignment: CDR1 MNHNY and CDR2 SVGAGI (reference sequence). V was clipped by 0 bases and J by 6 bases, with 13 bases between them. CDR3 length equals 15 residues.

V is TRBV14 and J is TRBJ2-2, with a tentative D call TRBD1 (5 bases). The CDR3 totals 15 residues. The germline gives CDR1 SGHDN, CDR2 FVKESK. Trimming took 3 bases from V and 4 from J, leaving 12 bases between them. CDR3 residues: CASSHRQGATGELFF. As DNA, the CDR3 is TGTGCCAGCAGCCATCGTCAAGGGGCCACCGGGGAGCTGTTTTTT.